This T cell receptor (beta chain) was sequenced for a study of T cell responses to AZD1222 COVID-19 vaccine. Data came from immunoSEQ multiplex PCR; TCRdb stores just in-frame clones and leaves some out. The sample consists of over 85,000 clones, 70% to 90% of them appearing once. Source: peripheral blood, taken on day 0 of AZD1222 vaccination. The receptor was isolated from an adult in good health.

CDR3 residues: CASSPPVLSDKNSYEQYF. The CDR3 DNA reads as TGTGCCAGCTCACCACCGGTTCTGTCAGACAAAAACTCCTACGAGCAGTACTTC. The chain carries TRBV18 and TRBJ2-7; D unresolved. This CDR3 is built from 18 residues. Germline V lookup: CDR1 KGHSH, CDR2 LQKENI. Trimming took 0 bases from V and 0 from J, leaving 18 bases between them.